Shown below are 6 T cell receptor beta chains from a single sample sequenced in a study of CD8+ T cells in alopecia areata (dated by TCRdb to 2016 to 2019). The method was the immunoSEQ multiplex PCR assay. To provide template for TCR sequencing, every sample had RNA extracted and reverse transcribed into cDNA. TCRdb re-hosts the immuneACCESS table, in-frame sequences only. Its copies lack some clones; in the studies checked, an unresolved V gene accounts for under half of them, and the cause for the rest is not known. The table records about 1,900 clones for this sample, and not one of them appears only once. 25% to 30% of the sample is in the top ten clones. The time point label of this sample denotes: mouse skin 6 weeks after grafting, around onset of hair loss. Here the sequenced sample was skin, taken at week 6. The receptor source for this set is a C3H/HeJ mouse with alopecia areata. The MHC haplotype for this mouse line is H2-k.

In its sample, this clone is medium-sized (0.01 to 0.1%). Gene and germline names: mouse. The CDR3 sequence: CASSREGTGVTGQLYF. The sequenced CDR3 bases are TGTGCTAGCAGTAGAGAGGGGACAGGGGTCACCGGG. The chain joins TRBV17 to TRBJ2-2, with TRBD1 identical over 10 bases. The CDR3 is cut off 4 residues early in the read; its end comes from the germline J gene. CDR1 is MNHDT and CDR2 is YYDKIL in the germline V gene. This CDR3 region has 16 residues. The V and J ends lost 0 bases and 4 bases, in that order; junction bases with no gene match: 2.

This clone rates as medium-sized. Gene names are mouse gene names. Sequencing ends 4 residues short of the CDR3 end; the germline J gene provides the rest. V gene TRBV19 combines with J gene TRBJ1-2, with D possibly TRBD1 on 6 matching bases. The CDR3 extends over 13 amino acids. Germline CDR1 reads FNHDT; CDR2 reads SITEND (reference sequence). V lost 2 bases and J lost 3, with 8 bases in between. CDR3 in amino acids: CASSISGDSDYTF. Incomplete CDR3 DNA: TGTGCCAGCAGTATTTCAGGGGACTCC.

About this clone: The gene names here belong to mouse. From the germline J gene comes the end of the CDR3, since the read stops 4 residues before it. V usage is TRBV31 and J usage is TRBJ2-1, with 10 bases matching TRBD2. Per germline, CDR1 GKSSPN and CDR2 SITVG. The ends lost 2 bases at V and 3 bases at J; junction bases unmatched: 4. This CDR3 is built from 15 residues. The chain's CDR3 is CAWSIRDWGYAEQFF. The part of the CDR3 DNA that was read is TGTGCCTGGAGTATACGGGACTGGGGCTATGCT.

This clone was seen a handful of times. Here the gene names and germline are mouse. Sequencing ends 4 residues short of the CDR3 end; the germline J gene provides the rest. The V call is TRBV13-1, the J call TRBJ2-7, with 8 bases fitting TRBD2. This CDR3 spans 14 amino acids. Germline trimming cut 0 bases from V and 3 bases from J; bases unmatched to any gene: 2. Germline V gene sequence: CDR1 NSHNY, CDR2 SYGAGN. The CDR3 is CASSDVGGVYEQYF. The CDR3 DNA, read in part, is TGTGCCAGCAGTGATGTGGGGGGGGTCTAT.

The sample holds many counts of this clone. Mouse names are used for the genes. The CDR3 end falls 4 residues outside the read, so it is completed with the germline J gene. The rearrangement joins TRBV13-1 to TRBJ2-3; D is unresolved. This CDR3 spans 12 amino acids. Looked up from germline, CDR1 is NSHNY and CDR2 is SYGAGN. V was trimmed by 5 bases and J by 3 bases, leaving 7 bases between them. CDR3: CASRSTAETLYF. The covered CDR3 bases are TGTGCCAGCAGGTCGACAGCAGAA.

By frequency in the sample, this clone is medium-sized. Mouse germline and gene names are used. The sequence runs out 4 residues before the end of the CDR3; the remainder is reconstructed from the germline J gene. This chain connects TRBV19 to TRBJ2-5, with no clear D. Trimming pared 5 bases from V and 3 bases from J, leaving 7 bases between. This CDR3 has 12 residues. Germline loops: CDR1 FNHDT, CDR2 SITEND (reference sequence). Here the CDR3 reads CASSQPQDTQYF. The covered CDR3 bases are TGTGCCAGCAGCCAGCCTCAAGAC.